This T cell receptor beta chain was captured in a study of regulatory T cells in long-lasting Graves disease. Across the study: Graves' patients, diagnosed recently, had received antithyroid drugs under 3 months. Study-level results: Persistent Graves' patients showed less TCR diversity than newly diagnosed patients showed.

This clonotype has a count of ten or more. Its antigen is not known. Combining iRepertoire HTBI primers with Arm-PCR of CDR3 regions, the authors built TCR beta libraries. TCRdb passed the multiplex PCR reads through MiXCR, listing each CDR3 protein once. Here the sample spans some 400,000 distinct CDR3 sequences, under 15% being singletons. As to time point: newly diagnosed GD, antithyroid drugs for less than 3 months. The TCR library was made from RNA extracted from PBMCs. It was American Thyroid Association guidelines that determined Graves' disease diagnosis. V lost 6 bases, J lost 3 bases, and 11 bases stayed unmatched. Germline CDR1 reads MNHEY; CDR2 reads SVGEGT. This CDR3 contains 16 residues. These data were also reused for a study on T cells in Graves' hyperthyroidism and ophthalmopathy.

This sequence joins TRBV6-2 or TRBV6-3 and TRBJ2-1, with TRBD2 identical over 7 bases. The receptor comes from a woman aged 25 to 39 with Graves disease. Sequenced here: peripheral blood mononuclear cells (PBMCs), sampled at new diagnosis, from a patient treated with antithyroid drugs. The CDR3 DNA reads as TGTGCCAGCAGCAGGACTAGAGAGGTCTTCTACAATGAGCAGTTCTTC. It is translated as CASSRTREVFYNEQFF.